The clone carrying this T cell receptor beta chain was counted ten times or more. The sample comes from a study of OX40 agonist ivuxolimab in advanced cancers. The CDR3 is 17 residues long. Germline V lookup: CDR1 MNHEY, CDR2 SMNVEV (reference sequence). V was clipped by 0 bases and J by 5 bases; unmatched bases: 11. Data came from immunoSEQ multiplex PCR; TCRdb stores just in-frame clones and leaves some out. Of about 40,000 clones in the sample, 85% were seen once. The TCR sequence derives from an adult with an advanced solid tumor such as melanoma, head and neck, liver or kidney cancer. The starting material was CD4+ or CD8+ T cells sorted from blood, obtained in a trial of the OX40 agonist ivuxolimab. The rearrangement links TRBV27 to TRBJ1-1, with TRBD1 matching over 8 bases. For the CDR3, the DNA is TGTGCCAGCAGTTTATCCTGGACAGGGCGGGTAGGAACTGAAGCTTTCTTT. Amino acids: CASSLSWTGRVGTEAFF.